The entry below gives a single TCR beta chain sequence along with its context. Germline V gene sequence: CDR1 MDHEN, CDR2 SYDVKM. The CDR3 contains 17 residues. After removal of 1 base from V and 0 bases from J, the junction contained 4 bases not matched to a gene. This sample was taken from a study of blood T cell repertoires in COVID-19. Authors' processing steps: Quantification of nucleated cells was approximated via reference gene primer amplification. Clones were read by immunoSEQ multiplex PCR, and TCRdb kept only the in-frame ones, dropping some. V, J and clone size were drawn from that table, and D and trimming were deduced from the DNA. The table lists about 160,000 clones, more than 65% of them singletons.

The origin of this receptor is a woman older than 75 with active or convalescent COVID-19. Sequencing was carried out using peripheral blood. This rearrangement joins TRBV28 to TRBJ2-1; 9 bases agree with TRBD2. CDR3 sequence: CASSLLGGRGSYNEQFF. CDR3 nucleotides: TGTGCCAGCAGTTTATTGGGCGGGAGGGGCTCCTACAATGAGCAGTTCTTC.